These 2 T cell receptor beta chains originate from one sample sequenced in a study of blood T cell repertoires in COVID-19 (dated by TCRdb to the early 2020s). Libraries were constructed by the immunoSEQ multiplex PCR assay. As stored in TCRdb, this immuneACCESS dataset retains in-frame rearrangements with V and J assigned. A fraction of the clones does not appear; measured against another copy, unresolved V genes explain less than half of the discrepancy, and the remainder lacks a known reason. The sample contains 150,000 or so clones, about 73% of them found a single time. Jointly, the top ten make up around 1.7% of the sample. What was sequenced was peripheral blood. These receptors were obtained from a man older than 75 with acute or convalescent COVID-19.

The chain recombines TRBV5-4 with TRBJ2-7; 7 bases map to TRBD1. In germline, CDR1 is SGHNT, CDR2 YYREEE (reference sequence). The CDR3 spans 13 residues. After removal of 3 bases from V and 1 base from J, the junction contained 1 base not matched to a gene. CDR3 DNA: TGTGCCAGCAGCTACAGGGGATCCTACGAGCAGTACGTC. It encodes CASSYRGSYEQYV.

The gene calls are TRBV5-6 and TRBJ2-3; 7 bases line up with TRBD1. The CDR3 sequence is 14 residues long. Germline V gives CDR1 SGHDT, CDR2 YYEEEE. Germline trimming cut 1 base from V and 6 bases from J; bases unmatched to any gene: 5. DNA of the CDR3: TGTGCCAGCAGCTTGCCCTGGACAGGTGATACGCAGTATTTT. This sequence encodes CASSLPWTGDTQYF.